One sample yielded the 31 T cell receptor beta chains listed below, sequenced in a study of early T cells in non-severe SARS-CoV-2 infection. TCRdb independently ran MiXCR on the 5' RACE reads; one entry per CDR3 protein. The data contain 30,000 or so distinct CDR3 sequences, 3.9% of them singletons. Sequenced sample: whole blood. The receptors were sampled from an adult who was a healthcare worker with PCR-confirmed SARS-CoV-2 infection or an uninfected control (not recorded which).

This clonotype has a count of ten or more. The chain uses TRBV6-1 and TRBJ1-2; 7 bases are a match to TRBD1. The trim removed 0 bases at V and 1 base at J, leaving 17 bases unmatched. This CDR3 spans 20 amino acids. Germline loops: CDR1 MNHNS, CDR2 SASEGT. As DNA, the CDR3 is TGTGCCAGCAGTGAAGCGTTCATCAATGCCGGGACAGCGTTTAACTATGGCTACACCTTC. It is translated as CASSEAFINAGTAFNYGYTF.

In this sample, this clonotype turned up a few times. The chain carries TRBV5-1 and TRBJ2-1; possibly TRBD2 for D (6 bases). The CDR3 covers 15 residues. Trimming removed 5 bases from V and 4 bases from J, with 16 bases in between. CDR1 is SGHRS, CDR2 YFSETQ, per germline. CDR3 residues: CASSPTGERYNEQFF. The CDR3, as DNA: TGCGCCAGCAGTCCTACGGGGGAGCGATACAATGAGCAGTTCTTC.

This chain connects TRBV29-1 to TRBJ2-1; 10 positions match TRBD1. J lost 6 bases, V lost 6 bases, and 2 bases had no gene match. The CDR3 has 12 amino acids. Germline V gene lookup returns CDR1 SQVTM and CDR2 ANQGSEA. The CDR3: CSVRTGGNEQFF. The CDR3 DNA follows: TGCAGCGTCAGGACAGGGGGCAATGAGCAGTTCTTC.

This clonotype was seen a handful of times. The V and J genes are TRBV20-1 and TRBJ2-3; a possible D gene is TRBD1 (5 bases). V was clipped by 6 bases and J by 0 bases, with 19 bases between them. The CDR3 contains 16 residues. CDR1 is DFQATT, CDR2 SNEGSKA, per germline (reference sequence). The CDR3: CSAAAVQGGSTDTQYF. CDR3 bases: TGCAGTGCAGCAGCCGTGCAGGGCGGTAGCACAGATACGCAGTATTTT.

This clonotype was picked up many times. This rearrangement joins TRBV5-4 to TRBJ1-1; TRBD1 aligns across 8 bases. Trimming removed 0 bases from V and 0 bases from J; junction bases left unmatched: 10. The CDR3 is 18 residues long. Germline CDR1 and CDR2: SGHNT and YYREEE (reference sequence). The CDR3 sequence is CASSLGSSGGAVNTEAFF. CDR3 bases: TGTGCCAGCAGCTTGGGTTCGTCAGGGGGCGCGGTGAACACTGAAGCTTTCTTT.

This clonotype has ten or more counts. The rearrangement links TRBV30 to TRBJ2-7; D is ambiguous. This CDR3 comprises 12 residues. V lost 6 bases and J lost 3, with 12 bases in between. Germline lookup yields CDR1 GTSNPN and CDR2 SVGIG (reference sequence). CDR3 nucleotides: TGTGCCTGCAATACAGATAACTACGAGCAGTACTTC. Its translation is CACNTDNYEQYF.

This clonotype has a handful of counts. This rearrangement joins TRBV28 to TRBJ2-1; D is uncertain. Germline CDR1 MDHEN, CDR2 SYDVKM. Trimming took off 10 bases at V and 7 bases at J, with 29 bases between the two ends. The CDR3 spans 17 residues. CDR3 sequence reads: CATTPAPRVTRLNEQFF. The CDR3, as DNA: TGTGCCACCACACCCGCGCCTAGGGTGACCCGGTTGAATGAGCAGTTCTTC.

A few counts support this clonotype. The chain couples TRBV20-1 to TRBJ2-1; the D gene is possibly TRBD1 (6 bases). This CDR3 is built from 13 residues. Trimming took 2 bases from V and 12 from J, leaving 17 bases between them. CDR1 and CDR2 (germline): DFQATT, SNEGSKA (reference sequence). The CDR3: CSARSGTGWWQFF. In DNA, the CDR3 is TGCAGTGCTAGATCTGGAACAGGGTGGTGGCAGTTCTTC.

The chain recombines TRBV7-2 with TRBJ2-7, with TRBD1 as a possible D gene (5 bases). The CDR3 totals 13 residues. Germline V gene data show CDR1 as SGHTA and CDR2 as FQGNSA. Trimming took off 2 bases at V and 5 bases at J, with 10 bases between the two ends. CDR3 in amino acids: CASSLQGSHEQYF. The CDR3, as DNA: TGTGCCAGCAGCTTACAGGGTTCCCACGAGCAGTACTTC.

This clonotype was observed at least ten times. The rearrangement uses TRBV20-1 and TRBJ2-3; TRBD2 matches 11 bases. The CDR3 consists of 16 residues. Germline V gene lookup returns CDR1 DFQATT and CDR2 SNEGSKA (reference sequence). Unmatched junction bases numbered 10, after V lost 3 bases and J lost 5 bases. The CDR3 nucleotides read TGCAGTGCTAGTCTTACTAGCGGGGGTATGGAAGATACGCAGTATTTT. Translated, it gives CSASLTSGGMEDTQYF.

The genes are TRBV7-6 and TRBJ1-5; the D gene is possibly TRBD1 (5 bases). The V gene lost 0 bases and the J gene lost 0 bases, with 15 bases spanning the gap. This CDR3 has 18 residues. Germline V gene data show CDR1 as SGHVS and CDR2 as FNYEAQ. The CDR3 nucleotides are TGTGCCAGCAGCTTAGCTCCCTTAGGGGTAGTTAGCAATCAGCCCCAGCATTTT. Translation gives CASSLAPLGVVSNQPQHF.

The chain combines TRBV2 with TRBJ2-7; D is unclear. V was cut by 5 bases and J by 1 base, with 9 bases left in between. Germline V gene sequence: CDR1 SNHLY, CDR2 FYNNEI. The CDR3 sequence is 13 residues long. The CDR3 DNA sequence: TGTGCCAGCAGTCGAGATCTTTCCTACGAGCAGTACTTC. It codes for CASSRDLSYEQYF.

This clonotype was observed many times. The chain recombines TRBV24-1 with TRBJ2-1, with TRBD2 as a possible D gene (5 bases). CDR3 length: 16 amino acids. The V end was cut by 3 bases, the J end by 0 bases, with 11 bases between. Germline V gives CDR1 KGHDR, CDR2 SFDVKD. CDR3 DNA: TGTGCCACCAGTGATCGCACTGGGAGCTCCTACAATGAGCAGTTCTTC. It specifies CATSDRTGSSYNEQFF.

In its sample, this clonotype was seen a few times. The chain combines TRBV5-1 with TRBJ2-5, with TRBD1 matching 7 bases. The CDR3 is 14 residues long. Germline CDR1 reads SGHRS; CDR2 reads YFSETQ. Trimming removed 4 bases from V and 4 bases from J; junction bases left unmatched: 7. The CDR3 protein is CASSTSTGLETQYF. CDR3 bases: TGCGCCAGCAGCACTTCGACAGGGCTAGAGACCCAGTACTTC.

This clonotype was seen ten or more times. J is TRBJ1-2 and V is TRBV18, with 8 bases that match TRBD1. Germline trimming cut 0 bases from V and 7 bases from J; bases unmatched to any gene: 7. CDR1 is KGHSH, CDR2 LQKENI, per germline. The CDR3 loop spans 15 amino acids. The CDR3 nucleotides read TGTGCCAGCTCACCACCCCGGACAGGGTTCGGTGGCTACACCTTC. Translation: CASSPPRTGFGGYTF.

This clonotype showed up just a few times. V gene TRBV11-2 combines with J gene TRBJ2-3; a weak D match, TRBD2 (6 bases). Trimming shortened V by 3 bases and J by 8 bases, and 18 bases separated the two germline ends. Germline assignment: CDR1 SGHAT and CDR2 FQNNGV. The CDR3 is made up of 15 amino acids. CDR3: CASSFGGRTKVTQYF. The CDR3 DNA sequence: TGTGCCAGCAGCTTCGGGGGACGGACCAAGGTTACGCAGTATTTT.

This clonotype was counted ten times or more. The gene calls are TRBV4-3 and TRBJ2-1, with TRBD1 as a possible D gene (5 bases). This CDR3 contains 15 residues. Trimming took off 4 bases at V and 0 bases at J, with 10 bases between the two ends. CDR1 LGHNA and CDR2 YSLEER come from the germline V gene. CDR3 sequence (DNA): TGCGCCAGCAGCCGGAACAGGTTCTCCTACAATGAGCAGTTCTTC. Translated, it gives CASSRNRFSYNEQFF.

This clonotype was seen many times. The rearrangement joins TRBV2 to TRBJ2-7; tentative D call: TRBD1 (5 bases). Germline values: CDR1 SNHLY, CDR2 FYNNEI. V lost 4 bases to trimming and J lost 9 bases, with 16 bases between them. The CDR3 is made up of 13 amino acids. CDR3 sequence: CASSARQGRGQYF. The CDR3 DNA is TGTGCCAGCAGTGCAAGGCAGGGAAGGGGGCAGTACTTC.

This clonotype turned up a few times. This chain connects TRBV20-1 to TRBJ1-6; a weak D match, TRBD1 (5 bases). Trimming took off 2 bases at V and 9 bases at J, with 17 bases between the two ends. In germline, CDR1 is DFQATT, CDR2 SNEGSKA (reference sequence). The CDR3 has 15 residues. The CDR3 DNA reads TGCAGTGCTAGACAGGGATCATCAGAAGGTTCACCCCTCCACTTT. It is translated as CSARQGSSEGSPLHF.

This clonotype was seen many times. This chain joins TRBV20-1 and TRBJ2-7; 13 bases fit TRBD2. With V trimmed by 5 bases and J by 1 base, 8 bases remained unmatched. This CDR3 has 16 amino acids. CDR1 is DFQATT, CDR2 SNEGSKA, per germline (reference sequence). CDR3 sequence reads: CSAQGLAGTRSYEQYF. CDR3 bases: TGCAGTGCTCAGGGACTAGCGGGAACTCGGTCCTACGAGCAGTACTTC.

This clonotype was detected only a few times. The rearrangement links TRBV7-8 to TRBJ1-1; D unresolved. The CDR3 is made up of 14 amino acids. Trimming removed 4 bases from V and 4 bases from J, with 13 bases in between. CDR1 SGHVS and CDR2 FQNEAQ come from the germline V gene. The CDR3 sequence is CASSSRTRPTEAFF. The CDR3 region has the DNA TGTGCCAGCAGCTCCAGGACGAGACCCACTGAAGCTTTCTTT. The whole variable domain, filled in from reference TRBV7-8 and TRBJ1-1, reads GAGVSQSPRYKVAKRGQDVALRCDPISGHVSLFWYQQALGQGPEFLTYFQNEAQLDKSGLPSDRFFAERPEGSVSTLKIQRTQQEDSAVYLCASSSRTRPTEAFFGQGTRLTVV.

This clonotype occurred many times. The chain carries TRBV4-2 and TRBJ2-7; D ambiguous. V dropped 4 bases and J dropped 3 bases, with 7 bases sitting between them. The CDR3 length is 12 residues. Germline V gene data show CDR1 as LGHNA and CDR2 as YNFKEQ. The CDR3 nucleotides read TGTGCCAGCAGCCCCAACCTCTACGAGCAGTACTTC. This gives the protein CASSPNLYEQYF.

This clonotype has ten or more counts. The J gene is TRBJ2-7, the V gene TRBV12-3 or TRBV12-4, with TRBD2 as a possible D gene (6 bases). The CDR3 extends over 15 amino acids. Trimming pared 5 bases from V and 3 bases from J, leaving 17 bases between. The CDR3 is CASSPSGSGLYEQYF. The CDR3 bases are TGTGCCAGCAGTCCGTCGGGGAGCGGGCTCTACGAGCAGTACTTC.

At least ten counts were recorded for this clonotype. The genes are TRBV6-5 and TRBJ2-2; TRBD1 agrees at 9 bases. The CDR3 contains 15 residues. The V gene end was trimmed by 2 bases and the J gene end by 5 bases; junction bases not matched to a gene: 3. Germline assignment: CDR1 MNHEY and CDR2 SVGAGI. DNA of the CDR3: TGTGCCAGCAGTTACGGGACAGGGCGTACCGGGGAGCTGTTTTTT. This codes for CASSYGTGRTGELFF.

This rearrangement joins TRBV19 to TRBJ2-1, with 9 bases that match TRBD2. This CDR3 spans 15 amino acids. The V and J ends lost 7 bases and 8 bases, in that order; junction bases with no gene match: 12. CDR1 is LNHDA, CDR2 SQIVND, per germline (reference sequence). CDR3 nucleotide sequence: TGTGCCAGTACTAATGCCCTAGCGGGAAGGTATGAGCAGTTCTTC. Its protein product is CASTNALAGRYEQFF.

This clonotype has a count of ten or more. This sequence joins TRBV27 and TRBJ2-3; 11 nucleotides line up with TRBD2. V shed 3 bases and J 0 bases; nucleotides not matched to a gene: 8. CDR1 is MNHEY and CDR2 is SMNVEV in the germline V gene (reference sequence). The length of the CDR3 is 18 residues. The CDR3 nucleotides read TGTGCCAGCAGTTTGTTAGCGGGGGGGACAACTAGCACAGATACGCAGTATTTT. Translation gives CASSLLAGGTTSTDTQYF.

In its sample, this clonotype was seen many times. The chain is built from TRBV12-3 or TRBV12-4 and TRBJ1-1; D uncertain. The CDR3 extends over 15 amino acids. The V end was cut by 4 bases, the J end by 1 base, with 13 bases between. For the CDR3, the DNA is TGTGCCAGCAGTTATAACCGGGCCCAGAACACTGAAGCTTTCTTT. Amino acid sequence: CASSYNRAQNTEAFF.

The rearrangement uses TRBV6-5 and TRBJ2-7, with unresolved D. Trimming cost V 5 bases and J 2 bases, with 13 bases left between them. CDR1 and CDR2 from the germline V gene are MNHEY and SVGAGI. CDR3 size: 14 residues. CDR3 DNA: TGTGCCAGCAGTGCCACGCCCCCGACCTACGAGCAGTACTTC. Translating gives CASSATPPTYEQYF.

Many counts were recorded for this clonotype. CDR3 sequence: CASSQNGGGDGYTF. The CDR3 DNA sequence: TGTGCCAGCAGCCAAAACGGAGGGGGCGACGGCTACACCTTC. V gene TRBV14 combines with J gene TRBJ1-2, with 7 bases identical to TRBD1. CDR1 and CDR2 (germline): SGHDN, FVKESK. V gave up 2 bases and J gave up 8 bases; unmatched junction bases: 8. This CDR3 contains 14 residues.

This clonotype showed up just a few times. The chain is built from TRBV29-1 and TRBJ2-7; TRBD2 matches at 8 bases. Germline CDR1 SQVTM, CDR2 ANQGSEA. The CDR3 is 14 residues long. The V and J ends lost 6 bases and 5 bases, in that order; junction bases with no gene match: 12. CDR3 nucleotide sequence: TGCAGCGTCGCCTATAGCGGGGTTACCCACGAGCAGTACTTC. Its protein product is CSVAYSGVTHEQYF.

This clonotype was detected only once. A read error may explain this, as a much larger clone is one base away. V usage is TRBV14 and J usage is TRBJ2-7; D unresolved. The CDR3 covers 12 residues. Germline V lookup: CDR1 SGHDN, CDR2 FVKESK. The CDR3 is CASSQGCYEQNF. The CDR3, as DNA: TGTGCCAGCAGCCAAGGTTGCTACGAGCAGAACTTC.